Presented here are 21 T cell receptor beta chains from one specimen sequenced in a study of CD8 T cells in Susac syndrome. After extraction with the RNeasy kit, roughly 0.45 to 1 ug of the RNA was reverse transcribed using random hexamers. TCRdb redid the calling of the immunoSEQ multiplex PCR reads with MiXCR, one entry per CDR3 protein. Here the sample spans under 550,000 distinct CDR3 sequences, more than 70% being singletons. The sample taken for sequencing was CD8+ T cells from PBMCs. All receptors derive from a human donor with multiple sclerosis.

The chain has TRBV15 and TRBJ2-1; TRBD2 matches 11 bases. J gave up 3 bases and V 5 bases, and 9 bases lay outside the gene matches. Germline loops: CDR1 LNHNV, CDR2 YYDKDF (reference sequence). The CDR3 length is 17 residues. The CDR3 DNA sequence: TGTGCCACCAGCCCCTTTGGAGGACTAGCGGGCTACAATGAGCAGTTCTTC. Protein sequence: CATSPFGGLAGYNEQFF.

The chain employs TRBV5-4 and TRBJ2-3; D may be TRBD2 (7 bases). This CDR3 spans 16 amino acids. From germline, CDR1 is SGHNT and CDR2 YYREEE (reference sequence). Trimming removed 1 base from V and 0 bases from J, with 12 bases in between. In nucleotides, the CDR3 is TGTGCCAGCAGCTTGCCTGCGGGGGCTAGCACAGATACGCAGTATTTT. Its translation: CASSLPAGASTDTQYF.

The chain has TRBV7-8 and TRBJ2-1, with D possibly matching TRBD2 (5 bases). Looked up from germline, CDR1 is SGHVS and CDR2 is FQNEAQ. V dropped 1 base and J dropped 10 bases, with 14 bases sitting between them. CDR3 length equals 14 residues. The CDR3 is CASSLVEGWWEQFF. The CDR3 DNA sequence: TGTGCCAGCAGCTTAGTTGAGGGTTGGTGGGAGCAGTTCTTC.

The chain has TRBV28 and TRBJ1-1; 10 nucleotides agree with TRBD1. CDR1 is MDHEN, CDR2 SYDVKM, per germline. The CDR3 is 14 amino acids. The trim removed 4 bases at V and 6 bases at J, leaving 5 bases unmatched. The CDR3 reads CASSWTGGLSEAFF. DNA for the CDR3: TGTGCCAGCAGTTGGACAGGGGGGCTGTCTGAAGCTTTCTTT.

The rearrangement links TRBV12-3 or TRBV12-4 to TRBJ2-7; D unresolved. With 3 bases removed from V and 3 bases from J, the gap between germline ends came to 15 bases. The CDR3 is 15 amino acids. The CDR3 DNA reads TGTGCCAGCAGTTTCGGTACCTTGGGGAACTACGAGCAGTACTTC. This sequence encodes CASSFGTLGNYEQYF.

This chain links TRBV10-3 with TRBJ2-7; 8 bases are shared with TRBD1. The CDR3 contains 14 residues. J lost 3 bases, V lost 3 bases, and 4 bases had no gene match. Germline V gene data show CDR1 as ENHRY and CDR2 as SYGVKD. The CDR3 here is CAISDPGGIYEQYF. In nucleotides, the CDR3 is TGTGCCATCAGTGACCCAGGGGGCATCTACGAGCAGTACTTC.

The V call is TRBV7-9, the J call TRBJ2-7, with D possibly being TRBD2 (7 bases). V was clipped by 5 bases and J by 5 bases, with 10 bases between them. Germline V gene sequence: CDR1 SEHNR, CDR2 FQNEAQ (reference sequence). The CDR3 runs 12 residues. CDR3 bases: TGTGCCAGCAGCGGGGGGGCCCACGAGCAGTACTTC. This codes for CASSGGAHEQYF.

The chain links TRBV6-5 to TRBJ2-2, with D unresolved. Trimming took off 0 bases at V and 1 base at J, with 12 bases between the two ends. Germline CDR1 is MNHEY and CDR2 is SVGAGI. CDR3 size: 17 residues. CDR3 nucleotides: TGTGCCAGCAGTTACTCTCTCGGCAGGCTGAACACCGGGGAGCTGTTTTTT. Translation: CASSYSLGRLNTGELFF.

The genes are TRBV30 and TRBJ2-5; D might be TRBD1 (5 bases). Trimming left V 0 bases short and J 2 bases short, with 7 bases between. Germline lookup yields CDR1 GTSNPN and CDR2 SVGIG (reference sequence). This CDR3 contains 13 residues. CDR3 DNA: TGTGCCTGGAGTGTGGGGCTACAAGAGACCCAGTACTTC. Its protein product is CAWSVGLQETQYF. Looking up the rest from reference TRBV30 and TRBJ2-5 gives the full variable domain: SQTIHQWPATLVQPVGSPLSLECTVEGTSNPNLYWYRQAAGRGLQLLFYSVGIGQISSEVPQNLSASRPQDRQFILSSKKLLLSDSGFYLCAWSVGLQETQYFGPGTRLLVL.

V and J are TRBV6-5 and TRBJ2-1, with D maybe TRBD2 (5 bases). With 1 base removed from V and 2 bases from J, the gap between germline ends came to 6 bases. The germline gives CDR1 MNHEY, CDR2 SVGAGI. The CDR3 length is 14 residues. This chain's CDR3 is CASSYFGTYNEQFF. In nucleotides, the CDR3 is TGTGCCAGCAGTTACTTCGGGACCTACAATGAGCAGTTCTTC.

V usage is TRBV6-1 and J usage is TRBJ2-7, with D possibly matching TRBD2 (6 bases). Per the germline V gene, CDR1 is MNHNS and CDR2 is SASEGT. This CDR3 contains 13 residues. The V and J ends lost 1 base and 4 bases respectively, with 8 bases between them. For the CDR3, the DNA is TGTGCCAGCAGTGAAGTTGCGGGGTACGAGCAGTACTTC. This sequence encodes CASSEVAGYEQYF.

The chain joins TRBV7-9 to TRBJ2-7; 9 nucleotides agree with TRBD1. In germline, CDR1 is SEHNR, CDR2 FQNEAQ (reference sequence). There are 14 residues in the CDR3. V trimming: 5 bases; J trimming: 5 bases; junction bases outside the gene matches: 7. CDR3: CASSQDDRGNEQYF. For the CDR3, the DNA is TGTGCCAGCAGCCAAGACGACAGGGGGAACGAGCAGTACTTC.

The J gene is TRBJ2-1, the V gene TRBV11-2; no clear D. CDR1 and CDR2 from the germline V gene are SGHAT and FQNNGV. The CDR3 is made up of 12 amino acids. V was cut by 6 bases and J by 8 bases, with 11 bases left in between. Here the CDR3 reads CASRSSFDEQFF. The CDR3 DNA reads as TGTGCCAGCAGATCTTCCTTCGATGAGCAGTTCTTC.

The chain recombines TRBV2 with TRBJ1-1, with D unclear. V was cut by 5 bases and J by 7 bases, with 14 bases left in between. Germline V gene data show CDR1 as SNHLY and CDR2 as FYNNEI. The CDR3 consists of 13 residues. The chain's CDR3 is CASSWTEGSEAFF. CDR3 DNA: TGTGCCAGCAGTTGGACGGAAGGAAGTGAAGCTTTCTTT.

V and J are TRBV7-9 and TRBJ1-1; D uncertain. The CDR3 is made up of 14 amino acids. CDR1 is SEHNR and CDR2 is FQNEAQ in the germline V gene (reference sequence). With 3 bases removed from V and 4 bases from J, the gap between germline ends came to 12 bases. The CDR3 nucleotides are TGTGCCAGCAGCTTGGCGGGTTGGCTCACTGAAGCTTTCTTT. It encodes CASSLAGWLTEAFF.

V and J are TRBV10-1 and TRBJ2-7; possible D gene TRBD1, 6 bases. This CDR3 spans 14 amino acids. V lost 1 base and J lost 7, with 14 bases in between. Germline CDR1 and CDR2: WNHNN and SYGVQD (reference sequence). The DNA for the CDR3 is TGCGCCAGCAGTGAGTTAACAGGGATTGGGGAGCAGTACTTC. Amino acid sequence: CASSELTGIGEQYF.

In DNA, the CDR3 is TGTGCCACCAGCAGATCAAACGAGCAGTACTTC. Its translation: CATSRSNEQYF. This rearrangement joins TRBV15 to TRBJ2-7, with unresolved D. Germline V gene sequence: CDR1 LNHNV, CDR2 YYDKDF (reference sequence). The CDR3 consists of 11 residues. Trimming pared 2 bases from V and 5 bases from J, leaving 4 bases between.

This clonotype was seen once. V gene TRBV6-1 combines with J gene TRBJ2-1, with D possibly matching TRBD2 (6 bases). Germline V gene sequence: CDR1 MNHNS, CDR2 SASEGT. Trimming stripped 6 bases from V and 4 bases from J, with 13 bases between. The CDR3 extends over 14 amino acids. CDR3 amino acids: CASRSEGRYNEQFF. The CDR3 nucleotides are TGTGCCAGCAGATCGGAGGGACGGTACAATGAGCAGTTCTTC.

The CDR3 DNA reads as TGTGCCAGTTCCAGTTGGGAAACCATGGATAATCAGCCCCAGCATTTT. Translated: CASSSWETMDNQPQHF. V is TRBV19 and J is TRBJ1-5; unclear D gene. The V gene's germline CDR1 is LNHDA and CDR2 SQIVND (reference sequence). V gave up 8 bases and J gave up 4 bases, with 21 bases separating them. The CDR3 is made up of 16 amino acids.

The V gene is TRBV5-4, the J gene TRBJ2-1; 9 nucleotides align to TRBD2. The CDR3 contains 16 residues. Germline V gene data show CDR1 as SGHNT and CDR2 as YYREEE (reference sequence). V gave up 1 base and J gave up 9 bases; unmatched junction bases: 11. The CDR3 DNA is TGTGCCAGCAGCTTGATAACTAGCGGGCCGGTAGTTGAGCAGTTCTTC. Encoded protein: CASSLITSGPVVEQFF.

The J gene is TRBJ2-1, the V gene TRBV27; 11 bases agree with TRBD2. Germline V gene lookup returns CDR1 MNHEY and CDR2 SMNVEV (reference sequence). The CDR3 loop spans 16 amino acids. The J segment lost 8 bases and the V segment lost 3 bases, leaving 9 bases of the junction unmatched. CDR3 coding DNA: TGTGCCAGCAGTTTCCATCTAGCGGGAGGCGCGGATGAGCAGTTCTTC. Translating gives CASSFHLAGGADEQFF.